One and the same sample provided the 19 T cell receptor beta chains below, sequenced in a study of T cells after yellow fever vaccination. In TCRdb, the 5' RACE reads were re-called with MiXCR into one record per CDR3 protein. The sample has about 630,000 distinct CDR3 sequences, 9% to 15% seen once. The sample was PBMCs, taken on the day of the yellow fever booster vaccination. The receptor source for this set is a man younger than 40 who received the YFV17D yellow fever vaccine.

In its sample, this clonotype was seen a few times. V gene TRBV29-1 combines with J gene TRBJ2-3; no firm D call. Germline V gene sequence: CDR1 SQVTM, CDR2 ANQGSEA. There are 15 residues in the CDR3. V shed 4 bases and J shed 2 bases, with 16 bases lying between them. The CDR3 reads CSVVFAELSTDTQYF. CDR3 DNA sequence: TGCAGCGTTGTATTTGCGGAACTTTCCACAGATACGCAGTATTTT.

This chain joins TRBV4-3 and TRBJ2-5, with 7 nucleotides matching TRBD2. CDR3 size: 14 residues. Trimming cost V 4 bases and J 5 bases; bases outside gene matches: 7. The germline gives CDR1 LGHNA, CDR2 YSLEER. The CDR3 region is CASSPGLGGETQYF. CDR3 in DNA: TGCGCCAGCAGCCCTGGACTAGGCGGGGAGACCCAGTACTTC.

CDR3 in amino acids: CSVVKLAGVRETQYF. The CDR3, as DNA: TGCAGCGTTGTAAAGCTAGCGGGAGTTCGGGAGACCCAGTACTTC. The chain has TRBV29-1 and TRBJ2-5; TRBD2 matches 10 bases. This CDR3 spans 15 amino acids. With 4 bases clipped from V and 5 bases from J, the junction kept 10 bases outside the gene matches. The germline V gene encodes CDR1 SQVTM and CDR2 ANQGSEA.

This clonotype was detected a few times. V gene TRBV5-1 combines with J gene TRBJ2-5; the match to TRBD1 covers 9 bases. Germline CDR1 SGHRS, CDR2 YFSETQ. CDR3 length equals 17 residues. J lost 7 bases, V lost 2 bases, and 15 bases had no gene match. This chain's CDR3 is CASSLGFGTGTEGTQYF. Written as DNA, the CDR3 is TGCGCCAGCAGCTTAGGCTTCGGGACAGGGACAGAAGGGACCCAGTACTTC.

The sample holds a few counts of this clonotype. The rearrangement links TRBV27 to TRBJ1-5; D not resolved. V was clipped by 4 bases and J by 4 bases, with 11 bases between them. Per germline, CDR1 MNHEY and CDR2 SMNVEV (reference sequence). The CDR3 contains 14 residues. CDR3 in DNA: TGTGCCAGCAGTTCGCAAGCCATAAATCAGCCCCAGCATTTT. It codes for CASSSQAINQPQHF.

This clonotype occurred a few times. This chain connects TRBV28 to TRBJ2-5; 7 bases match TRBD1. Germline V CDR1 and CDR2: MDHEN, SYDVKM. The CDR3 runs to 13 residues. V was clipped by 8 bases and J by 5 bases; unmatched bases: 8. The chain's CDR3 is CASLRGGKETQYF. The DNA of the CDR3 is TGTGCCAGCCTTAGAGGGGGCAAGGAGACCCAGTACTTC.

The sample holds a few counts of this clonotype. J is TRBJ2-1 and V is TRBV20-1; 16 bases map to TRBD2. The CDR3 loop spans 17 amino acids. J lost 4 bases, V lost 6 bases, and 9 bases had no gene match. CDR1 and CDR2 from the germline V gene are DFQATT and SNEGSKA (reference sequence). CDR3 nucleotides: TGCAGTGCCAGGGGACTAGCGGGAGGGCCCGGGTACAATGAGCAGTTCTTC. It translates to CSARGLAGGPGYNEQFF.

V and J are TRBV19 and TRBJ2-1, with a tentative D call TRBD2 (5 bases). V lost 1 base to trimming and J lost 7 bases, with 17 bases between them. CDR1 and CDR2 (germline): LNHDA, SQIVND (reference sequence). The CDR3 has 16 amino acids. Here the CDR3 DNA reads TGTGCCAGTAGTATAGGGGAGCGGTCACCTCTAAATGAGCAGTTCTTC. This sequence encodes CASSIGERSPLNEQFF.

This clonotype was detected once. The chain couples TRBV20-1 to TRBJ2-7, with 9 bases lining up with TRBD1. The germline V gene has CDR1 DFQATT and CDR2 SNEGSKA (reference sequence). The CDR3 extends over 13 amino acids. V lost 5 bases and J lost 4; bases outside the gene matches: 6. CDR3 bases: TGCAGTGCTGAACCGGGACAGGGATACGAGCAGTACTTC. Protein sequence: CSAEPGQGYEQYF.

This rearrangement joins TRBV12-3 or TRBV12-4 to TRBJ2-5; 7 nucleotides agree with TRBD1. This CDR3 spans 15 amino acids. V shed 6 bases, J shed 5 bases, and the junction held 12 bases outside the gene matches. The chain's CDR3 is CASRSGTDELETQYF. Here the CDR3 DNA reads TGTGCCAGCAGATCCGGGACAGATGAATTGGAGACCCAGTACTTC.

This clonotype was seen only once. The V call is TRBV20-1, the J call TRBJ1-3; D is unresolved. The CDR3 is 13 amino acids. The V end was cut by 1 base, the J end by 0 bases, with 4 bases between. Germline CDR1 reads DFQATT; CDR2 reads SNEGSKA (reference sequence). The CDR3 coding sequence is TGCAGTGCTAGAGCAATCTCTGGAAACACCATATATTTT. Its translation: CSARAISGNTIYF.

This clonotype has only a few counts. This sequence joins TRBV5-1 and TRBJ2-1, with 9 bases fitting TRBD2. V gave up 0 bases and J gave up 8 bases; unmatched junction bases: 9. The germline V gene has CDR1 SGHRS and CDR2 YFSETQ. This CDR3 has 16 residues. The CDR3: CASSLGFSGSLDEQFF. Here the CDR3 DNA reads TGCGCCAGCAGCTTGGGGTTTAGCGGGAGTCTGGATGAGCAGTTCTTC.

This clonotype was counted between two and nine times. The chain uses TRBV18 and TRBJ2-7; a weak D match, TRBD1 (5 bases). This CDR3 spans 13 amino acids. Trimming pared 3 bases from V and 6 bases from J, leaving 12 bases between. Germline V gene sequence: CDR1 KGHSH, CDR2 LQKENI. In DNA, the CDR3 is TGTGCCAGCTCACCTCCCGGTAGGGGCGAGCAGTACTTC. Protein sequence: CASSPPGRGEQYF.

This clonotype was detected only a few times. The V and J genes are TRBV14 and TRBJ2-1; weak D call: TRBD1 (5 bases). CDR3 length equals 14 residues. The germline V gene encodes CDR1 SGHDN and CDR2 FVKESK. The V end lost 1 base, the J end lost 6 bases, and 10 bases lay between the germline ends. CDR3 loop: CASSQVPRGNEQFF. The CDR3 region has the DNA TGTGCCAGCAGCCAAGTTCCTAGGGGCAATGAGCAGTTCTTC.

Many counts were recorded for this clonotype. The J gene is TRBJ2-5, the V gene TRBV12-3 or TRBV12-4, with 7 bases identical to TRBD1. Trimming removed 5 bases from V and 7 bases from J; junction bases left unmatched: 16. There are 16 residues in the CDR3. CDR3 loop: CASSPAAATGAWTQYF. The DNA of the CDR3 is TGTGCCAGCAGTCCAGCCGCGGCCACAGGGGCCTGGACCCAGTACTTC.

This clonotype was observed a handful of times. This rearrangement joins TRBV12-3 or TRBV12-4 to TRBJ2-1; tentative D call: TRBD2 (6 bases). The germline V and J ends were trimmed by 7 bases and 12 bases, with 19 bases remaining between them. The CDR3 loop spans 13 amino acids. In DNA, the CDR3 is TGTGCCAGCACCGGGGGAAGTTTTGCTGGGCAGTTCTTC. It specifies CASTGGSFAGQFF.

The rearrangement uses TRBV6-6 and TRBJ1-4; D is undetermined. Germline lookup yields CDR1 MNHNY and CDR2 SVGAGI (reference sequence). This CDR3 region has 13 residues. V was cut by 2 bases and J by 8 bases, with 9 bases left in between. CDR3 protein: CASSYRVGEKLFF. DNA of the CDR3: TGTGCCAGCAGTTACAGGGTCGGGGAAAAACTGTTTTTT.

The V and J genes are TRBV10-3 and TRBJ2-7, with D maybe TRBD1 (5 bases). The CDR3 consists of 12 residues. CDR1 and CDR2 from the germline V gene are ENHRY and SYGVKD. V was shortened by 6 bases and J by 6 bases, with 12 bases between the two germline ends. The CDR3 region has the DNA TGTGCCATCAGCTCAGGGTTTCTCGAGCAGTACTTC. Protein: CAISSGFLEQYF.

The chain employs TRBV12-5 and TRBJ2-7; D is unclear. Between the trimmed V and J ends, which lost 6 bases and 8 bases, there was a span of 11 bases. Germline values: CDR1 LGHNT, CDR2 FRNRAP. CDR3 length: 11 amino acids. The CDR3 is CASGAVFKQYF. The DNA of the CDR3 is TGTGCTAGTGGCGCGGTGTTCAAGCAGTACTTC.